This entry lists 19 T cell receptor beta chains sequenced from one sample in a study of OX40 agonist ivuxolimab in advanced cancers. Profiled with immunoSEQ multiplex PCR; TCRdb holds only in-frame clones, not every one. This sample has around 140,000 clones, with roughly nine tenths found just once. The sequencing used CD4+ or CD8+ T cells sorted from blood, collected in a trial of the OX40 agonist ivuxolimab. The receptors come from an adult with an advanced solid tumor such as melanoma, head and neck, liver or kidney cancer.

This chain links TRBV6-4 with TRBJ2-3, with 9 bases that match TRBD1. This CDR3 spans 14 amino acids. V lost 9 bases and J lost 6; bases outside the gene matches: 10. Germline CDR1 and CDR2: MRHNA and SNTAGT. The CDR3 loop reads CASSPGQGFDTQYF. CDR3 coding DNA: TGTGCCAGTTCCCCGGGACAGGGCTTTGATACGCAGTATTTT.

The rearrangement links TRBV19 to TRBJ1-1; unclear D gene. The CDR3 consists of 13 residues. The germline CDR1 and CDR2 sequences are LNHDA and SQIVND (reference sequence). Trimming shortened V by 0 bases and J by 6 bases, and 8 bases separated the two germline ends. CDR3 sequence: CASSIDGFSEAFF. In nucleotides, the CDR3 is TGTGCCAGTAGTATAGATGGCTTCTCTGAAGCTTTCTTT.

The chain couples TRBV18 to TRBJ2-1, with 8 bases lining up with TRBD2. There are 14 residues in the CDR3. V shed 2 bases, J shed 6 bases, and the junction held 3 bases outside the gene matches. CDR1 and CDR2 (germline): KGHSH, LQKENI. The CDR3 DNA sequence: TGTGCCAGCTCACCAGGACTAGCAGGCAATGAGCAGTTCTTC. This translates into CASSPGLAGNEQFF. The complete variable domain, with remaining parts taken from reference TRBV18 and TRBJ2-1, reads NAGVMQNPRHLVRRRGQEARLRCSPMKGHSHVYWYRQLPEEGLKFMVYLQKENIIDESGMPKERFSAEFPKEGPSILRIQQVVRGDSAAYFCASSPGLAGNEQFFGPGTRLTVL.

The chain carries TRBV27 and TRBJ1-5; 8 bases fit TRBD1. The V gene's germline CDR1 is MNHEY and CDR2 SMNVEV (reference sequence). V gave up 8 bases and J gave up 6 bases; unmatched junction bases: 9. CDR3 size: 14 residues. This chain's CDR3 is CASGGGQVRQPQHF. In nucleotides, the CDR3 is TGTGCCAGCGGTGGGGGACAGGTCCGTCAGCCCCAGCATTTT.

The chain recombines TRBV27 with TRBJ1-1; TRBD1 matches at 7 bases. Germline CDR1 and CDR2: MNHEY and SMNVEV (reference sequence). This CDR3 spans 15 amino acids. Trimming cost V 6 bases and J 0 bases; bases outside gene matches: 7. CDR3 nucleotides: TGTGCCAGCAGCCCGACAGGGACCCTGAACACTGAAGCTTTCTTT. Protein: CASSPTGTLNTEAFF.

The chain joins TRBV28 to TRBJ1-2; perhaps TRBD1 as D (6 bases). This CDR3 is built from 11 residues. V was trimmed by 7 bases and J by 8 bases, leaving 11 bases between them. CDR1 MDHEN and CDR2 SYDVKM come from the germline V gene. The CDR3 spells CASNRAGGYTF. In DNA, the CDR3 is TGTGCCAGCAACAGGGCCGGAGGCTACACCTTC.

This sequence joins TRBV19 and TRBJ2-7; weak D call: TRBD2 (5 bases). Germline lookup yields CDR1 LNHDA and CDR2 SQIVND (reference sequence). The CDR3 totals 14 residues. Trimming left V 1 base short and J 0 bases short, with 7 bases between. DNA of the CDR3: TGTGCCAGTAGTATAGGGACTTCCTCCTACGAGCAGTACTTC. Amino acids: CASSIGTSSYEQYF.

This chain uses TRBV7-8 with TRBJ1-2; 8 nucleotides match TRBD1. Germline V gene sequence: CDR1 SGHVS, CDR2 FQNEAQ. V shed 3 bases and J 8 bases; nucleotides not matched to a gene: 5. The CDR3 totals 13 residues. CDR3 region: CASSFQGAEGYTF. The CDR3 DNA reads TGTGCCAGCAGCTTCCAGGGGGCGGAAGGCTACACCTTC.

This chain links TRBV7-2 with TRBJ2-1, with a tentative D call TRBD2 (5 bases). CDR1 and CDR2 from the germline V gene are SGHTA and FQGNSA. The CDR3 consists of 14 residues. Trimming took 2 bases from V and 8 from J, leaving 13 bases between them. The CDR3 loop is CASSLYTRVDEQFF. In DNA form, the CDR3 reads TGTGCCAGCAGCTTATACACTAGGGTGGATGAGCAGTTCTTC.

The chain employs TRBV30 and TRBJ1-1; possible D gene TRBD1, 6 bases. The CDR3 runs 16 residues. Trimming pared 1 base from V and 5 bases from J, leaving 20 bases between. Germline loops: CDR1 GTSNPN, CDR2 SVGIG (reference sequence). The CDR3 DNA follows: TGTGCCTGGAGTGCAGCCAGGGGCCCGGGAGGGACTGAAGCTTTCTTT. Its translation: CAWSAARGPGGTEAFF.

The rearrangement joins TRBV7-2 to TRBJ1-1; tentatively, D is TRBD1 (6 bases). With 6 bases removed from V and 0 bases from J, the gap between germline ends came to 20 bases. Germline V gene sequence: CDR1 SGHTA, CDR2 FQGNSA. The CDR3 has 17 amino acids. CDR3 DNA sequence: TGTGCCAGCAGTTCTCAGGGGTTGGGGAGCCTGAACACTGAAGCTTTCTTT. Residues: CASSSQGLGSLNTEAFF.

The chain is built from TRBV11-2 and TRBJ1-4; TRBD1 might be the D (5 bases). V was trimmed by 8 bases and J by 4 bases, leaving 14 bases between them. This CDR3 spans 14 amino acids. The germline V gene has CDR1 SGHAT and CDR2 FQNNGV. Written as DNA, the CDR3 is TGTGCCAGCTCTCGGGCAGGGATTAATGAAAAACTGTTTTTT. It codes for CASSRAGINEKLFF.

The J gene is TRBJ2-1, the V gene TRBV6-1, with no clear D. Germline CDR1 reads MNHNS; CDR2 reads SASEGT. The V end lost 0 bases, the J end lost 4 bases, and 7 bases lay between the germline ends. The CDR3 extends over 14 amino acids. CDR3: CASSEAPGYNEQFF. As DNA, the CDR3 is TGTGCCAGCAGTGAAGCGCCCGGGTACAATGAGCAGTTCTTC.

CDR3: CASSSPGYEQFF. In nucleotides, the CDR3 is TGCGCCAGCAGCTCGCCAGGGTATGAGCAGTTCTTC. The gene calls are TRBV5-1 and TRBJ2-1; weak D call: TRBD1 (5 bases). The CDR3 is made up of 12 amino acids. Germline values: CDR1 SGHRS, CDR2 YFSETQ. V lost 3 bases to trimming and J lost 8 bases, with 9 bases between them.

CDR3 sequence: CASSYFGTASRETQYF. The CDR3 bases are TGTGCCAGCAGTTATTTCGGGACAGCTAGCCGGGAGACCCAGTACTTC. This rearrangement joins TRBV6-6 to TRBJ2-5; 7 bases fit TRBD1. In germline, CDR1 is MNHNY, CDR2 SVGAGI (reference sequence). V was clipped by 3 bases and J by 5 bases; unmatched bases: 12. The CDR3 is 16 residues long.

V is TRBV9 and J is TRBJ2-2; D is undetermined. This CDR3 contains 17 residues. Trimming cost V 0 bases and J 7 bases, with 19 bases left between them. The V gene's germline CDR1 is SGDLS and CDR2 YYNGEE. The CDR3 protein is CASSVASLGFLSGELFF. The CDR3 DNA reads TGTGCCAGCAGCGTAGCCAGCCTGGGCTTTCTAAGCGGGGAGCTGTTTTTT.

This clone was found once. The J gene is TRBJ1-2, the V gene TRBV6-5; D may be TRBD1 (5 bases). Trimming removed 4 bases at V and 8 bases at J, with 17 bases between. The germline gives CDR1 MNHEY, CDR2 SVGAGI. There are 14 residues in the CDR3. The CDR3 loop reads CASSWGDRRMGYTF. The CDR3 bases are TGTGCCAGCAGTTGGGGGGACCGGCGTATGGGCTACACCTTC.

The chain links TRBV5-1 to TRBJ2-3; 8 bases are shared with TRBD1. This CDR3 region has 15 residues. The J segment lost 4 bases and the V segment lost 1 base, leaving 5 bases of the junction unmatched. The germline CDR1 and CDR2 sequences are SGHRS and YFSETQ. The CDR3 DNA follows: TGCGCCAGCAGCTTGCCCAGGGGGCGCTCAGATACGCAGTATTTT. Translated, it gives CASSLPRGRSDTQYF.

This chain joins TRBV6-1 and TRBJ2-7; 9 nucleotides align to TRBD1. The length of the CDR3 is 15 residues. Losses at the gene ends were 2 bases for V and 2 bases for J; bases not matched to a gene: 4. Germline values: CDR1 MNHNS, CDR2 SASEGT. CDR3 sequence: CASSEQQGATYEQYF. The CDR3, as DNA: TGTGCCAGCAGTGAACAACAGGGGGCTACCTACGAGCAGTACTTC.